One and the same sample provided the 3 T cell receptor beta chains below, sequenced in a study of blood T cell repertoires in COVID-19. TCRdb keeps only in-frame clones here, not all; method: immunoSEQ multiplex PCR. The sample has about 64,000 clones, around 80% seen once. The sequencing input was peripheral blood. Receptors were obtained from a man aged 55 to 70 with COVID-19, enrolled during active disease.

The chain carries TRBV28 and TRBJ2-1; TRBD2 is a possible D gene (6 bases). Germline values: CDR1 MDHEN, CDR2 SYDVKM. This CDR3 has 13 residues. V lost 7 bases and J 3 bases, leaving 10 bases between the germline ends. The CDR3 nucleotides read TGTGCCAGCATGGGGGGTTACTACAATGAGCAGTTCTTC. This gives the protein CASMGGYYNEQFF.

The chain employs TRBV4-2 and TRBJ1-4; TRBD1 aligns across 10 bases. The CDR3 is 15 amino acids. The V and J ends lost 4 bases and 7 bases, in that order; junction bases with no gene match: 6. Germline V gene lookup returns CDR1 LGHNA and CDR2 YNFKEQ. This CDR3 is CASSPRDRGSEKLFF. CDR3 nucleotide sequence: TGTGCCAGCAGCCCCAGGGACAGGGGTAGTGAAAAACTGTTTTTT.

CDR3: CASSPETGPDTQYF. The CDR3 coding sequence is TGCGCCAGCAGCCCGGAGACAGGGCCCGATACGCAGTATTTT. The rearrangement joins TRBV5-1 to TRBJ2-3, with 7 bases identical to TRBD1. The length of the CDR3 is 14 residues. The junction had 8 bases not matched to a gene; V was cut back by 4 bases and J by 6 bases. Germline CDR1 SGHRS, CDR2 YFSETQ.